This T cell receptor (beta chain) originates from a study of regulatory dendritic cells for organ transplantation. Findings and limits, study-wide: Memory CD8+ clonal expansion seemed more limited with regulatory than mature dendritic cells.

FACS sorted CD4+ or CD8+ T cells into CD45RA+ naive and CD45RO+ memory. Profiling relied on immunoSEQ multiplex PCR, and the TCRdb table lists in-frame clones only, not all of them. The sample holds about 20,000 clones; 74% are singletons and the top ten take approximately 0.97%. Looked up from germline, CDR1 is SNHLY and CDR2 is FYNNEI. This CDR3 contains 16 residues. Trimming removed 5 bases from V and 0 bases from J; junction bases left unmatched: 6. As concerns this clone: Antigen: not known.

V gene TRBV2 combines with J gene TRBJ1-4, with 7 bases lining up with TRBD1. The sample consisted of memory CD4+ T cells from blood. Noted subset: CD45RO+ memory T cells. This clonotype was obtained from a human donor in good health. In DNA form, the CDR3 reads TGTGCCAGCAGTCGGGGACAGCCTGCAACTAATGAAAAACTGTTTTTT. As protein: CASSRGQPATNEKLFF.